This is a list of T cell receptor beta chains from one sample in a study of T cell responses to AZD1222 COVID-19 vaccine. The table came from immunoSEQ multiplex PCR; TCRdb's copy has only in-frame clones and leaves some out. The sample contains about 150,000 clones, about 90% of which appear only once. The material was peripheral blood, obtained 28 days after the second AZD1222 dose. All receptors derive from an adult who received the AZD1222 COVID-19 vaccine. The CDR3 runs from the conserved cysteine through the conserved F or W. Each record gives: J gene, clone size, D gene, V gene, CDR3 DNA, CDR3 protein. A D gene is named only where the DNA matches it firmly. Clone size is shown for a subset of rows, as once, few, many or a class of expanded clone.

>TRBJ2-1|.|TRBD2|TRBV10-1
TGCGCCACCCCGCTAGCGGGAGTAAGGTCCTACAATGAGCAGTTCTTC
CATPLAGVRSYNEQFF
>TRBJ1-2|.|.|TRBV25-1
TGTGCCAGCAGTGGGTTGGGGGCGTGGTATGGCTACACCTTC
CASSGLGAWYGYTF
>TRBJ1-4|.|.|TRBV9
TGTGCCAGCAGCACACCGGGCCCTGAGGGAAAACTGTTTTTT
CASSTPGPEGKLFF
>TRBJ1-5|.|TRBD1|TRBV6-4
TGTGCCAGCAGTCCCGGACAGGGAAATCAGCCCCAGCATTTT
CASSPGQGNQPQHF
>TRBJ1-1|.|TRBD1|TRBV3-1/TRBV3-2
TGTGCCAGCAGCCAAGGGGACAGCTCACCGAACACTGAAGCTTTCTTT
CASSQGDSSPNTEAFF
>TRBJ2-1|.|.|TRBV27
TGTGCCAGCGTCCTAGCCCATGAGCAGTTCTTC
CASVLAHEQFF
>TRBJ2-7|.|TRBD2|TRBV2
TGTGCCAGCACAAGACTAGCGGGACAGGGCGAGCAGTACTTC
CASTRLAGQGEQYF
>TRBJ2-7|.|TRBD1|TRBV19
TGTGCCAGTAGTTCTTCGGGACAGACTATATACGAGCAGTACTTC
CASSSSGQTIYEQYF
>TRBJ1-6|few|.|TRBV6-1
TGTGCCAGCAGTGAAGCTGGACTGACAAATTCACCCCTCCACTTT
CASSEAGLTNSPLHF
>TRBJ2-7|.|.|TRBV7-8
TGTGCCAGCAGGGGGGCCCTAAGAGGATACGAGCAGTACTTC
CASRGALRGYEQYF
>TRBJ1-2|.|.|TRBV6-6
TGTGCCAGCACCGACCGTTTGAAAATCTATGGCTACACCTTC
CASTDRLKIYGYTF
>TRBJ2-3|.|.|TRBV15
TGTGCCACCAACACTCAGGGTTTCGGCACAGATACGCAGTATTTT
CATNTQGFGTDTQYF
>TRBJ2-7|many|TRBD2|TRBV27
TGTGCCAGCAGTTCCAGGGCTACTAGCGGGGAGGCCAATCAGTACTTC
CASSSRATSGEANQYF
>TRBJ2-7|.|.|TRBV5-1
TGCGCCAGCAGCTCCGAAGCCTCCTCCTACGAGCAGTACTTC
CASSSEASSYEQYF
>TRBJ2-1|few|TRBD1|TRBV28
TGTGCCAGCAGTTCGTCGACAGGGTTTAGCTCCTACAATGAGCAGTTCTTC
CASSSSTGFSSYNEQFF
>TRBJ2-2|.|.|TRBV3-1/TRBV3-2
TGTGCCAGCAGCCAAGATGGCGCTAGCCAGAACACCGGGGAGCTGTTTTTT
CASSQDGASQNTGELFF
>TRBJ2-5|once|.|TRBV30
TGTGCCTGGAGACAGGGCGGCGAGACCCAGTACTTC
CAWRQGGETQYF
>TRBJ2-5|.|TRBD2|TRBV2
TGTGCCAGCAGTACCCTAGCGGAAGAGACCCAGTACTTC
CASSTLAEETQYF
>TRBJ1-6|.|TRBD1|TRBV5-1
TGCGCCAGCAGCTCCGGACAGGGAAATTCACCCCTCCACTTT
CASSSGQGNSPLHF
>TRBJ1-4|once|.|TRBV6-6
TGTGCCAGCAGCGGGGACATCCGGGTGGGGGAAAAACTGTTTTTT
CASSGDIRVGEKLFF